This record covers a single T cell receptor (beta chain). Original processing methods: Quantification of nucleated cells was approximated via reference gene primer amplification. Profiled with immunoSEQ multiplex PCR; TCRdb holds only in-frame clones, not every one. Clonal size and the V and J genes are those of that table, whereas D and trimming came from the DNA. Of 110,000 or so clones in the sample, about nine tenths were seen once. The sample belongs to a study of blood T cell repertoires in COVID-19. Across the whole study: Samples of COVID-19 (acute and convalescent) were obtained from the United States, Italy and Spain. Sources were T cells, B-cell-depleted T cells, or PBMCs; the material itself was cDNA or gDNA.

Per germline, CDR1 SGHTS and CDR2 YDEGEE. V was shortened by 0 bases and J by 5 bases, with 11 bases between the two germline ends. The CDR3 loop spans 15 amino acids. This clonotype was sampled from a human donor in a cohort sampled during active COVID-19. The sequencing sample was made of peripheral blood. The chain carries TRBV5-8 and TRBJ2-2; D remains unclear. The chain's CDR3 is CASSLDALITGELFF. For the CDR3, the DNA is TGTGCCAGCAGCTTGGATGCCCTAATAACCGGGGAGCTGTTTTTT.